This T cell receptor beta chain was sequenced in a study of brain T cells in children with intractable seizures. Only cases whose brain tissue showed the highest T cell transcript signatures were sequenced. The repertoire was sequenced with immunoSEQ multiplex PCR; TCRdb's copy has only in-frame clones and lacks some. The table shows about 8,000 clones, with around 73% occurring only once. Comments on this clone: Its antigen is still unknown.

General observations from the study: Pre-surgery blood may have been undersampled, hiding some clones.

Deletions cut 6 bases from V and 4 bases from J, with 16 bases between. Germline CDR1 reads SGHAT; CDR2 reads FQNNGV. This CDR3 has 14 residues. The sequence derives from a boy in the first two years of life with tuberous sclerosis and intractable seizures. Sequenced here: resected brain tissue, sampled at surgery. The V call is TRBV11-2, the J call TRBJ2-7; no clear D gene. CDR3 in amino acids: CASRIGRWGYEQYF. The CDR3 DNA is TGTGCCAGCAGGATTGGACGATGGGGTTACGAGCAGTACTTC.